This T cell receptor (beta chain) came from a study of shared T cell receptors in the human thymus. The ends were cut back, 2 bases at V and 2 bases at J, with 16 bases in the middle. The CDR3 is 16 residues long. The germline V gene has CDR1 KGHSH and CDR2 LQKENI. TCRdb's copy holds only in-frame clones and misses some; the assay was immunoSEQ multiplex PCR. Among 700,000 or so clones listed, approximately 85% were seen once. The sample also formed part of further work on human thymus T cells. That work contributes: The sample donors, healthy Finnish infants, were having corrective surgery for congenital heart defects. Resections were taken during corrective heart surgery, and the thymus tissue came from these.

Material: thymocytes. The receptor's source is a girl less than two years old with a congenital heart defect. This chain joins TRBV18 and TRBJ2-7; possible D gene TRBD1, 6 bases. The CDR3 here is CASSPTTGTQTYEQYF. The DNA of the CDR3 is TGTGCCAGCTCACCAACAACGGGGACACAGACCTACGAGCAGTACTTC.